Included here is one T cell receptor beta chain sequence, with context. Its target is unknown. This entry is derived from a study of Ad26.COV2.S vaccination and SARS-CoV-2 variants. Treatment in this sample: about 20 received Ad26.COV2.S at low or high dose, single or two shots; about 5 received placebo; per-sample allocation not given. Collection of samples fell on day 63 after the first vaccine or placebo injection. Measured with immunoSEQ multiplex PCR; TCRdb has only the in-frame clones, and not every one. The table has roughly 450,000 clones, roughly 90% seen once. Study conclusions and caveats: Vaccine and placebo groups showed comparable non-spike TCR breadth.

Germline-derived CDR1 and CDR2 are SGDLS and YYNGEE. This CDR3 spans 13 amino acids. J gave up 4 bases and V 4 bases, and 5 bases lay outside the gene matches. The sample was peripheral blood, taken in a trial of Ad26.COV2.S vaccine versus placebo. The V and J genes are TRBV9 and TRBJ2-7, with 7 positions matching TRBD1. The receptor was derived from a person aged 18-60 years who received the Ad26.COV2.S COVID-19 vaccine or a placebo. For the CDR3, the DNA is TGTGCCAGCAGCCCAAGACAGGGATACGAGCAGTACTTC. This sequence encodes CASSPRQGYEQYF. The full variable domain, in which reference TRBV9 and TRBJ2-7 provide the parts outside the CDR3, is DSGVTQTPKHLITATGQRVTLRCSPRSGDLSVYWYQQSLDQGLQFLIQYYNGEERAKGNILERFSAQQFPDLHSELNLSSLELGDSALYFCASSPRQGYEQYFGPGTRLTVT.